The rows below give T cell receptor beta chains drawn from one sample of a study of control samples from healthy donors and cancer patients. TCRdb's copy holds only in-frame clones and misses some; the assay was immunoSEQ multiplex PCR. The data contain around 170,000 clones, over 85% of them singletons. Sequencing was performed on blood. Receptors originate from a young man in good health. Each CDR3 is given with its conserved first and last residue. D genes are given only for firm matches. Only some rows state a clone size, as once, few, many or a class for expanded clones.

v_gene	d_gene	j_gene	abundance	CDR3aa	CDR3nt
TRBV10-3	TRBD2	TRBJ2-1	.	CAISESTPGLAGSEQFF	TGTGCCATCAGTGAGTCGACACCGGGACTAGCGGGGAGTGAGCAGTTCTTC
TRBV10-3	TRBD1	TRBJ2-7	once	CAIMGTEGYEQYF	TGTGCCATCATGGGGACAGAAGGGTACGAGCAGTACTTC
TRBV15	TRBD1	TRBJ2-7	once	CATSRGGQGAYEQYF	TGTGCCACCAGCAGAGGGGGACAGGGGGCCTACGAGCAGTACTTC
TRBV3-1/TRBV3-2	.	TRBJ2-2	.	CASSRLTGTNTGELFF	TGTGCCAGCAGCCGATTGACAGGGACTAACACCGGGGAGCTGTTTTTT
TRBV25-1	.	TRBJ2-7	.	CASGRDSYEQYF	TGTGCCAGCGGGAGAGACTCCTACGAGCAGTACTTC
TRBV7-9	.	TRBJ1-3	.	CASSLVGNTIYF	TGTGCCAGCAGCTTAGTCGGAAACACCATATATTTT
TRBV6-4	.	TRBJ2-3	few	CASSDGTTDTQYF	TGTGCCAGCAGTGACGGGACCACAGATACGCAGTATTTT
TRBV5-5	.	TRBJ1-4	.	CASSLGGEEKLFF	TGTGCCAGCAGCTTGGGAGGGGAGGAAAAACTGTTTTTT
TRBV20-1	.	TRBJ2-1	.	CSAHYNEQFF	TGCAGTGCCCACTACAATGAGCAGTTCTTC
TRBV5-8	.	TRBJ2-3	.	CASSLEGFSLRDTQYF	TGTGCCAGCAGCTTAGAGGGGTTCTCTCTCCGAGATACGCAGTATTTT
TRBV11-2	.	TRBJ1-3	.	CASSLGGAPGNTIYF	TGTGCCAGCAGCTTGGGGGGCGCCCCTGGAAACACCATATATTTT
TRBV6-1	.	TRBJ1-6	.	CASSEYGNSPLHF	TGTGCCAGCAGTGAATATGGGAATTCACCCCTCCACTTT
TRBV28	TRBD1	TRBJ1-4	.	CASSQRQGWNEKLFF	TGTGCCAGCAGTCAGAGACAGGGTTGGAATGAAAAACTGTTTTTT
TRBV6-1	.	TRBJ1-4	.	CASSEALQGSLFF	TGTGCCAGCAGTGAAGCGCTTCAGGGGTCACTGTTTTTT
TRBV25-1	.	TRBJ2-2	.	CASSELAGVGTGELFF	TGTGCCAGCAGTGAATTAGCAGGGGTCGGCACCGGGGAGCTGTTTTTT
TRBV3-1/TRBV3-2	TRBD1	TRBJ2-1	.	CASNQPGQGAGYNEQFF	TGTGCCAGCAACCAACCGGGACAGGGGGCGGGGTACAATGAGCAGTTCTTC
TRBV27	.	TRBJ1-1	once	CASSLIGGEAFF	TGTGCCAGCAGTTTAATAGGGGGAGAAGCTTTCTTT
TRBV18	TRBD2	TRBJ2-1	once	CASSPGLAGPSYNEQFF	TGTGCCAGCTCACCAGGACTAGCGGGACCTTCATACAATGAGCAGTTCTTC
TRBV12-3/TRBV12-4	TRBD1	TRBJ1-1	.	CASSLRQGARAFF	TGTGCCAGCAGTTTGAGACAGGGGGCGCGGGCTTTCTTT
TRBV6-1	.	TRBJ1-5	few	CASSDGHSNQPQHF	TGTGCCAGCAGTGACGGACATAGCAATCAGCCCCAGCATTTT
TRBV10-3	.	TRBJ2-2	once	CASRRGQDTGELFF	TGTGCCTCTAGGAGGGGGCAGGACACCGGGGAGCTGTTTTTT
TRBV6-5	.	TRBJ1-5	.	CASMGFGQPQHF	TGTGCCAGCATGGGATTCGGTCAGCCCCAGCATTTT
TRBV6-5	.	TRBJ1-2	.	CASRSGTSYGYTF	TGTGCCAGCCGCTCCGGGACGTCATACGGCTACACCTTC
TRBV10-3	.	TRBJ2-2	.	CAISELIATGELFF	TGTGCCATCAGTGAGTTAATAGCGACGGGGGAGCTGTTTTTT
TRBV5-5	.	TRBJ2-1	.	CASSLGRWAMGDEQFF	TGTGCCAGCAGCTTGGGGAGGTGGGCCATGGGGGATGAGCAGTTCTTC
TRBV5-1	.	TRBJ1-1	.	CASSGRERNTEAFF	TGCGCCAGCAGCGGTAGGGAGCGGAATACTGAAGCTTTCTTT
TRBV18	.	TRBJ1-1	.	CASSTGGVTEAFF	TGTGCCAGCTCAACGGGAGGGGTCACTGAAGCTTTCTTT
TRBV28	.	TRBJ1-5	.	CASSLEHLRRSNQPQHF	TGTGCCAGCAGTTTAGAACACCTCAGGAGGAGCAATCAGCCCCAGCATTTT
TRBV4-3	.	TRBJ2-1	.	CASSQERRVWAGNPFF	TGCGCCAGCAGCCAAGAACGGCGCGTTTGGGCGGGAAATCCGTTCTTC
TRBV4-1	.	TRBJ1-4	.	CASSIRGGDEKLFF	TGCGCCAGCAGCATCAGGGGCGGGGATGAAAAACTGTTTTTT
TRBV5-1	.	TRBJ2-5	.	CASSFAGRGETQYF	TGCGCCAGCAGCTTTGCGGGAAGGGGAGAGACCCAGTACTTC
TRBV6-5	.	TRBJ2-7	.	CASGQLGGRYEQYF	TGTGCCAGCGGGCAATTGGGGGGCCGATACGAGCAGTACTTC
TRBV4-1	.	TRBJ2-2	.	CASSQATTRRGELFF	TGCGCCAGCAGCCAAGCGACCACTAGGCGCGGGGAGCTGTTTTTT
TRBV6-1	.	TRBJ1-1	.	CASSEGGANTEAFF	TGTGCCAGCAGTGAAGGTGGTGCGAACACTGAAGCTTTCTTT
TRBV28	TRBD2	TRBJ2-1	.	CASSATSGIYNEQFF	TGTGCCAGCAGTGCTACTAGCGGGATTTACAATGAGCAGTTCTTC
TRBV5-4	TRBD2	TRBJ2-2	.	CASSSPDLERGLNTGELFF	TGTGCCAGCAGCTCCCCAGACCTAGAGCGGGGGTTGAACACCGGGGAGCTGTTTTTT
TRBV4-1	TRBD1	TRBJ1-5	.	CASSQVTGGNQPQHF	TGCGCCAGCAGCCAGGTGACAGGGGGTAATCAGCCCCAGCATTTT
TRBV5-4	TRBD1	TRBJ2-3	.	CASSFQGAPTDTQYF	TGTGCCAGCAGCTTTCAGGGGGCGCCCACAGATACGCAGTATTTT
TRBV10-1	TRBD1	TRBJ1-2	.	CASRQTSGDREYGYTF	TGCGCCAGCAGACAAACCTCAGGGGACAGGGAGTATGGCTACACCTTC
TRBV25-1	.	TRBJ1-1	.	CASSPGGGPANTEAFF	TGTGCCAGCAGTCCTGGGGGGGGGCCGGCGAACACTGAAGCTTTCTTT
TRBV7-2	.	TRBJ2-7	.	CASSSAVKGAYEQYF	TGTGCCAGCAGCTCCGCCGTAAAGGGCGCCTACGAGCAGTACTTC
TRBV19	.	TRBJ1-2	.	CASSIQANYGYTF	TGTGCCAGTAGTATTCAAGCTAACTATGGCTACACCTTC
TRBV4-3	.	TRBJ2-2	.	CASSEAGGANTGELFF	TGCGCCAGCAGCGAAGCAGGGGGGGCGAACACCGGGGAGCTGTTTTTT
TRBV5-4	.	TRBJ1-2	.	CASSAPGKGYGYTF	TGTGCCAGCAGCGCGCCAGGGAAGGGCTATGGCTACACCTTC
TRBV7-9	.	TRBJ1-5	.	CASSPQGNSNQPQHF	TGTGCCAGCAGCCCTCAGGGGAATAGCAATCAGCCCCAGCATTTT
TRBV28	TRBD2	TRBJ2-7	.	CASSSLAGGLSYEQYF	TGTGCCAGCAGCTCATTAGCGGGAGGCCTGTCCTACGAGCAGTACTTC
TRBV7-2	.	TRBJ2-1	.	CASSFIWTTNNEQFF	TGTGCCAGCAGCTTCATTTGGACTACTAACAATGAGCAGTTCTTC
TRBV9	TRBD1	TRBJ1-1	.	CASSFGTGTEAFF	TGTGCCAGCAGCTTCGGGACAGGCACTGAAGCTTTCTTT
TRBV10-3	.	TRBJ2-5	.	CAISGQFKYF	TGTGCCATCAGTGGACAGTTCAAGTACTTC
TRBV2	.	TRBJ2-5	.	CASSEGDSLAQYF	TGTGCCAGCAGTGAAGGTGACAGCCTGGCACAGTACTTC
TRBV3-1/TRBV3-2	TRBD2	TRBJ2-5	.	CASSQVSLIAGDLRAQYF	TGTGCCAGCAGCCAAGTATCGCTGATAGCGGGGGACCTCCGGGCCCAGTACTTC
TRBV18	.	TRBJ1-1	.	CASSPPGARTEAFF	TGTGCCAGCTCACCACCGGGGGCTCGGACTGAAGCTTTCTTT
TRBV11-2	TRBD1	TRBJ1-1	.	CASRPGDRGLSEAFF	TGTGCCAGCAGGCCGGGGGACAGGGGGCTTTCTGAAGCTTTCTTT
TRBV29-1	.	TRBJ2-5	few	CSVEGEGDGSQETQYF	TGCAGCGTTGAGGGGGAGGGGGATGGGTCCCAAGAGACCCAGTACTTC
TRBV5-4	.	TRBJ2-1	.	CASSSPGRDYNEQFF	TGTGCCAGCAGCTCCCCGGGACGGGACTACAATGAGCAGTTCTTC
TRBV7-2	.	TRBJ1-3	.	CASSLASRVAGNTIYF	TGTGCCAGCAGCTTAGCGTCGAGGGTAGCCGGAAACACCATATATTTT